The clone carrying this T cell receptor (beta chain) showed up just a few times. The assay was immunoSEQ multiplex PCR, and TCRdb's table has in-frame clones only and misses some. In the table there are about 140,000 clones, roughly 80% of which are singletons. The data belong to a study of blood T cell repertoires in COVID-19. CDR3 length: 13 residues. Germline CDR1 and CDR2: ENHRY and SYGVKD. Trimming shortened V by 0 bases and J by 4 bases, and 7 bases separated the two germline ends. The chain links TRBV10-3 to TRBJ2-7; a weak D match, TRBD2 (6 bases). Material for sequencing was peripheral blood. The sequence was collected from an elderly woman with acute or convalescent COVID-19. The CDR3 DNA is TGTGCCATCAGTGAGTCCGGGGGTTACGAGCAGTACTTC. The encoded protein is CAISESGGYEQYF.